A single sample is the source of the 30 T cell receptor beta chains below, sequenced in a study of blood T cell repertoires in COVID-19. TCRdb keeps only in-frame clones here, not all; method: immunoSEQ multiplex PCR. The data hold around 200,000 clones, with 70% to 90% observed a single time. The sequenced sample consisted of peripheral blood. The source of these receptors is a man in his 70s with active or convalescent COVID-19.

J is TRBJ1-5 and V is TRBV28; D is unclear. The V gene lost 2 bases and the J gene lost 2 bases, with 13 bases spanning the gap. CDR1 MDHEN and CDR2 SYDVKM come from the germline V gene. This CDR3 contains 16 residues. The CDR3: CASSLLGKRGNQPQHF. The DNA of the CDR3 is TGTGCCAGCAGTTTACTTGGAAAGAGGGGCAATCAGCCCCAGCATTTT. Based on the CDR3 plus reference TRBV28 and TRBJ1-5, the full variable domain is DVKVTQSSRYLVKRTGEKVFLECVQDMDHENMFWYRQDPGLGLRLIYFSYDVKMKEKGDIPEGYSVSREKKERFSLILESASTNQTSMYLCASSLLGKRGNQPQHFGDGTRLSIL.

The chain links TRBV7-2 to TRBJ2-7; 12 bases are shared with TRBD2. The germline V gene encodes CDR1 SGHTA and CDR2 FQGNSA. The V gene end was trimmed by 5 bases and the J gene end by 6 bases; junction bases not matched to a gene: 8. There are 15 residues in the CDR3. In nucleotides, the CDR3 is TGTGCCAGCAGCCGCCTAGCGGGAGGGATATCCGAGCAGTACTTC. Translation gives CASSRLAGGISEQYF.

The chain employs TRBV7-9 and TRBJ1-1; 9 bases agree with TRBD1. The trim removed 3 bases at V and 5 bases at J, leaving 7 bases unmatched. The germline V gene has CDR1 SEHNR and CDR2 FQNEAQ (reference sequence). The CDR3 has 15 amino acids. The CDR3 protein is CASSFHKQGATEAFF. CDR3 nucleotide sequence: TGTGCCAGCAGCTTCCACAAACAGGGGGCAACTGAAGCTTTCTTT.

The J gene is TRBJ1-5, the V gene TRBV7-8; a weak D match, TRBD1 (5 bases). The length of the CDR3 is 15 residues. Germline CDR1 SGHVS, CDR2 FQNEAQ. V lost 1 base and J 4 bases, leaving 11 bases between the germline ends. Written as DNA, the CDR3 is TGTGCCAGCAGCTTAGAGTGGGGGAGGAATCAGCCCCAGCATTTT. Amino acids: CASSLEWGRNQPQHF.

The V gene is TRBV12-5, the J gene TRBJ1-4; 10 bases fit TRBD1. CDR3 length equals 16 residues. J lost 7 bases, V lost 1 base, and 6 bases had no gene match. Germline CDR1 reads LGHNT; CDR2 reads FRNRAP. The DNA for the CDR3 is TGTGCTAGTGGTTTGGCCCGGGACAGGGGACCTGAAAAACTGTTTTTT. Its translation: CASGLARDRGPEKLFF.

J is TRBJ2-5 and V is TRBV7-2; D gene unclear. The CDR3 sequence is 16 residues long. Germline CDR1 SGHTA, CDR2 FQGNSA. Trimming pared 0 bases from V and 4 bases from J, leaving 15 bases between. CDR3 loop: CASSLATASTAETQYF. The CDR3 coding sequence is TGTGCCAGCAGCTTAGCCACAGCATCGACCGCAGAGACCCAGTACTTC.

Only one count was recorded for this clone. The genes are TRBV27 and TRBJ1-5, with D perhaps TRBD1 (5 bases). This CDR3 is built from 16 residues. Germline values: CDR1 MNHEY, CDR2 SMNVEV (reference sequence). Trimming left V 7 bases short and J 0 bases short, with 16 bases between. CDR3 loop: CASTKRWGYSNQPQHF. CDR3 coding DNA: TGTGCCAGCACCAAACGGTGGGGCTATAGCAATCAGCCCCAGCATTTT.

V and J are TRBV10-1 and TRBJ1-3, with a weak D call TRBD1 (6 bases). Between the trimmed V and J ends, which lost 3 bases and 2 bases, there was a span of 11 bases. Germline CDR1 reads WNHNN; CDR2 reads SYGVQD (reference sequence). The CDR3 extends over 15 amino acids. CDR3 loop: CASSEGGSAGNTIYF. The CDR3 DNA sequence: TGCGCCAGCAGTGAAGGGGGTTCTGCTGGAAACACCATATATTTT.

J is TRBJ2-1 and V is TRBV5-1; 9 nucleotides align to TRBD2. J was trimmed by 8 bases and V by 4 bases; bases with no gene match: 10. Germline V gene lookup returns CDR1 SGHRS and CDR2 YFSETQ. This CDR3 has 15 amino acids. The CDR3 protein is CASSPAGGVIDEQFF. CDR3 coding DNA: TGCGCCAGCAGCCCGGCGGGGGGGGTCATCGATGAGCAGTTCTTC.

V and J are TRBV20-1 and TRBJ2-7; 7 bases map to TRBD2. The CDR3 covers 16 residues. The ends lost 3 bases at V and 5 bases at J; junction bases unmatched: 16. The germline CDR1 and CDR2 sequences are DFQATT and SNEGSKA (reference sequence). CDR3 nucleotides: TGCAGTGCTAGTCCCTCGGTAAGCGGGGTAGAGAACGAGCAGTACTTC. Translating gives CSASPSVSGVENEQYF.

This clone was seen just once. This chain joins TRBV7-9 and TRBJ2-2; 8 bases line up with TRBD1. The germline V gene has CDR1 SEHNR and CDR2 FQNEAQ (reference sequence). V was pared by 3 bases and J by 6 bases, with 15 bases of the junction left unmatched. CDR3 size: 18 residues. CDR3 DNA: TGTGCCAGCAGCTTGAGACAGGGGCGAAGGTTTGCCCCCGGGGAGCTGTTTTTT. Amino acids: CASSLRQGRRFAPGELFF. Full variable domain (missing parts from reference TRBV7-9 and TRBJ2-2): DTGVSQNPRHKITKRGQNVTFRCDPISEHNRLYWYRQTLGQGPEFLTYFQNEAQLEKSRLLSDRFSAERPKGSFSTLEIQRTEQGDSAMYLCASSLRQGRRFAPGELFFGEGSRLTVL.

Written as DNA, the CDR3 is TGTGCCAGCAGCTTAGTCAGGGGGCTTGAAGCTTTCTTT. It yields the protein CASSLVRGLEAFF. V is TRBV7-2 and J is TRBJ1-1; TRBD1 matches at 8 bases. The CDR3 is 13 residues long. V lost 1 base, J lost 7 bases, and 2 bases stayed unmatched. CDR1 SGHTA and CDR2 FQGNSA come from the germline V gene.

This clone was seen once. The chain recombines TRBV28 with TRBJ1-3; D remains ambiguous. CDR3 length: 13 amino acids. Trimming left V 4 bases short and J 4 bases short, with 8 bases between. CDR1 and CDR2 (germline): MDHEN, SYDVKM. Here the CDR3 DNA reads TGTGCCAGCAGTTGGAGGTGGGGAAACACCATATATTTT. It yields the protein CASSWRWGNTIYF.

This sequence joins TRBV28 and TRBJ1-2, with D possibly being TRBD1 (5 bases). V shed 5 bases and J shed 0 bases, with 10 bases lying between them. The CDR3 has 14 residues. CDR1 is MDHEN, CDR2 SYDVKM, per germline. In nucleotides, the CDR3 is TGTGCCAGCAGTATCGGACACCCTAACTATGGCTACACCTTC. Amino acids: CASSIGHPNYGYTF.

The chain combines TRBV6-2 or TRBV6-3 with TRBJ1-6; perhaps TRBD1 as D (5 bases). The V gene's germline CDR1 is MNHEY and CDR2 SVGEGT. V was shortened by 8 bases and J by 10 bases, with 15 bases between the two germline ends. The CDR3 extends over 13 amino acids. The CDR3, as DNA: TGTGCCAGCCGCCGGGCAGGGATATCACCCCTCCACTTT. Protein sequence: CASRRAGISPLHF.

This chain connects TRBV28 to TRBJ2-7; 7 positions agree with TRBD1. V was pared by 6 bases and J by 0 bases, with 8 bases of the junction left unmatched. Germline CDR1 MDHEN, CDR2 SYDVKM. This CDR3 is built from 15 residues. In DNA, the CDR3 is TGTGCCAGCAGCTCCACAGGGGTAGCCTCCTACGAGCAGTACTTC. Its translation is CASSSTGVASYEQYF.

The chain carries TRBV29-1 and TRBJ2-1; D is undetermined. This CDR3 has 14 amino acids. The ends were cut back, 4 bases at V and 0 bases at J, with 10 bases in the middle. CDR1 and CDR2 from the germline V gene are SQVTM and ANQGSEA. The chain's CDR3 is CSVVIRSSYNEQFF. Written as DNA, the CDR3 is TGCAGCGTTGTGATCCGTAGCTCCTACAATGAGCAGTTCTTC.

This chain uses TRBV2 with TRBJ1-6, with 7 positions matching TRBD1. The CDR3 is 14 amino acids. V dropped 10 bases and J dropped 9; count of bases not matched to a gene: 12. Germline V lookup: CDR1 SNHLY, CDR2 FYNNEI. The DNA of the CDR3 is TGTGCCACAAGAGTTGAGACAGGGTCTTCACCCCTCCACTTT. Its protein product is CATRVETGSSPLHF.

The chain carries TRBV5-1 and TRBJ2-3, with D possibly TRBD1 on 6 matching bases. V was shortened by 0 bases and J by 1 base, with 9 bases between the two germline ends. CDR1 SGHRS and CDR2 YFSETQ come from the germline V gene. The CDR3 has 15 residues. In DNA, the CDR3 is TGCGCCAGCAGCTTGGTTCACAGGGGCACAGATACGCAGTATTTT. Encoded protein: CASSLVHRGTDTQYF.

This chain links TRBV6-2 or TRBV6-3 with TRBJ1-2; TRBD1 aligns across 7 bases. The CDR3 extends over 16 amino acids. The germline gives CDR1 MNHEY, CDR2 SVGEGT. V lost 4 bases, J lost 2 bases, and 10 bases stayed unmatched. The CDR3 DNA reads TGTGCCAGCAGTTCCACCCGGACAGGAGTAAACTATGGCTACACCTTC. Protein: CASSSTRTGVNYGYTF.

The chain uses TRBV19 and TRBJ1-1, with D possibly being TRBD1 (6 bases). Germline values: CDR1 LNHDA, CDR2 SQIVND (reference sequence). The CDR3 is made up of 15 amino acids. Trimming stripped 5 bases from V and 1 base from J, with 14 bases between. The CDR3 coding sequence is TGTGCCAGTAGTCCCCGGGACACCGAGAACACTGAAGCTTTCTTT. Encoded protein: CASSPRDTENTEAFF.

This chain links TRBV7-2 with TRBJ1-4; TRBD1 might be the D (6 bases). V dropped 1 base and J dropped 8 bases, with 14 bases sitting between them. The CDR3 is 15 residues long. CDR1 and CDR2 (germline): SGHTA, FQGNSA. This CDR3 reads CASSLVRGPGEKLFF. DNA for the CDR3: TGTGCCAGCAGCTTAGTGCGGGGGCCCGGGGAAAAACTGTTTTTT.

The chain links TRBV5-6 to TRBJ2-2; no clear D. Per the germline V gene, CDR1 is SGHDT and CDR2 is YYEEEE. The CDR3 sequence is 13 residues long. Trimming removed 3 bases from V and 6 bases from J, with 9 bases in between. CDR3 sequence (DNA): TGTGCCAGCAGCTGGGCCTGGGCCGGGGAGCTGTTTTTT. It specifies CASSWAWAGELFF.

The CDR3, as DNA: TGTGCCAGCAGTTTCCCCCTTTACGAGCAGTACTTC. This codes for CASSFPLYEQYF. The rearrangement joins TRBV27 to TRBJ2-7; D unresolved. Germline V gene data show CDR1 as MNHEY and CDR2 as SMNVEV (reference sequence). Between the trimmed V and J ends, which lost 3 bases and 4 bases, there was a span of 7 bases. This CDR3 region has 12 residues.

The rearrangement joins TRBV6-2 or TRBV6-3 to TRBJ1-5; no reliable D call. This CDR3 has 13 residues. The germline CDR1 and CDR2 sequences are MNHEY and SVGEGT. The ends were cut back, 2 bases at V and 5 bases at J, with 7 bases in the middle. The CDR3 DNA reads as TGTGCCAGCAGTTACGAGGGTGATCAGCCCCAGCATTTT. Translation: CASSYEGDQPQHF.

The chain combines TRBV3-1 (or the pseudogene TRBV3-2) with TRBJ2-5; 7 bases are shared with TRBD2. The length of the CDR3 is 17 residues. V lost 3 bases, J lost 5 bases, and 15 bases stayed unmatched. Per the germline V gene, CDR1 is LGHDT and CDR2 is YNNKEL (reference sequence). CDR3 nucleotides: TGTGCCAGCAGCCACAGCGTGGGAGGGATTGGAACGGAGACCCAGTACTTC. Its protein product is CASSHSVGGIGTETQYF.

The rearrangement joins TRBV5-4 to TRBJ2-1; D is possibly TRBD1 (5 bases). This CDR3 comprises 13 residues. Trimming took off 3 bases at V and 8 bases at J, with 12 bases between the two ends. Germline V gene lookup returns CDR1 SGHNT and CDR2 YYREEE (reference sequence). The CDR3 coding sequence is TGTGCCAGCAGCTCCCCCCAGGGCTATGAGCAGTTCTTC. It is translated as CASSSPQGYEQFF.

The V gene is TRBV9, the J gene TRBJ2-7, with TRBD1 matching over 7 bases. V shed 4 bases, J shed 3 bases, and the junction held 10 bases outside the gene matches. Germline CDR1 is SGDLS and CDR2 is YYNGEE. The CDR3 runs 15 residues. The CDR3 nucleotides are TGTGCCAGCAGCCCCAGAATGGGACAGAACTACGAGCAGTACTTC. Translated: CASSPRMGQNYEQYF. Full variable domain (rest looked up from reference TRBV9 and TRBJ2-7): DSGVTQTPKHLITATGQRVTLRCSPRSGDLSVYWYQQSLDQGLQFLIQYYNGEERAKGNILERFSAQQFPDLHSELNLSSLELGDSALYFCASSPRMGQNYEQYFGPGTRLTVT.

The gene calls are TRBV11-2 and TRBJ1-1, with D unclear. V dropped 5 bases and J dropped 3 bases, with 13 bases sitting between them. Germline CDR1 and CDR2: SGHAT and FQNNGV. This CDR3 has 14 amino acids. As DNA, the CDR3 is TGTGCCAGCAGCGAATGGCCGGGGTACACTGAAGCTTTCTTT. It is translated as CASSEWPGYTEAFF.

The chain joins TRBV7-2 to TRBJ1-6; no clear D gene. The germline CDR1 and CDR2 sequences are SGHTA and FQGNSA. This CDR3 is 12 amino acids long. Trimming pared 5 bases from V and 6 bases from J, leaving 5 bases between. The CDR3 DNA reads TGTGCCAGCAGCCCCTCTAATTCACCCCTCCACTTT. It codes for CASSPSNSPLHF.